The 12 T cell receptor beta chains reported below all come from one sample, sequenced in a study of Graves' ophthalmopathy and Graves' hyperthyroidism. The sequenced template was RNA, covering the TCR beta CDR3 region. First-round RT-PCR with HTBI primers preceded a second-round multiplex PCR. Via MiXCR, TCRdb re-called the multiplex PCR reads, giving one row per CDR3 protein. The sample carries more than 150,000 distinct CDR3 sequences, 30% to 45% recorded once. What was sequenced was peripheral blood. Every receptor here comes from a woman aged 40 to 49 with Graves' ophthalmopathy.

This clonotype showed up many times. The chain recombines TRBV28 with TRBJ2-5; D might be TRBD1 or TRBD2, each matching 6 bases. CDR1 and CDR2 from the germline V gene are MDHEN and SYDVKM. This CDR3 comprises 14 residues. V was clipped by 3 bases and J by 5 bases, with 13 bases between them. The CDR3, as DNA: TGTGCCAGCAGTTTCCCAGGGGAGGAGGAGACCCAGTACTTC. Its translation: CASSFPGEEETQYF. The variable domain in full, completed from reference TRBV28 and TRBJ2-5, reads DVKVTQSSRYLVKRTGEKVFLECVQDMDHENMFWYRQDPGLGLRLIYFSYDVKMKEKGDIPEGYSVSREKKERFSLILESASTNQTSMYLCASSFPGEEETQYFGPGTRLLVL.

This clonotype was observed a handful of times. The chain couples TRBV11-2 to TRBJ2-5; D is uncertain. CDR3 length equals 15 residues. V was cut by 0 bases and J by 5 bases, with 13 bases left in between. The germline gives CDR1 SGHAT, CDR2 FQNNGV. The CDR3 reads CASSLDPSGWETQYF. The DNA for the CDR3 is TGTGCCAGCAGCTTAGACCCGTCAGGTTGGGAGACCCAGTACTTC.

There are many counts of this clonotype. The CDR3 loop reads CASSSRQGSYEQYF. CDR3 DNA sequence: TGTGCCAGCAGTTCGCGACAGGGCAGCTACGAGCAGTACTTC. The J gene is TRBJ2-7, the V gene TRBV27, with 7 bases that match TRBD1. This CDR3 contains 14 residues. J lost 3 bases, V lost 4 bases, and 6 bases had no gene match. CDR1 MNHEY and CDR2 SMNVEV come from the germline V gene (reference sequence).

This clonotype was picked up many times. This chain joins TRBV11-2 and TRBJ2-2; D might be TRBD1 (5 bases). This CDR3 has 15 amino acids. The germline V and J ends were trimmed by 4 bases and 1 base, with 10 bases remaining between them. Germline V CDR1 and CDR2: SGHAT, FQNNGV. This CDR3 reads CASSSPTGNTGELFF. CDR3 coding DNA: TGTGCCAGCAGCTCCCCAACAGGGAACACCGGGGAGCTGTTTTTT.

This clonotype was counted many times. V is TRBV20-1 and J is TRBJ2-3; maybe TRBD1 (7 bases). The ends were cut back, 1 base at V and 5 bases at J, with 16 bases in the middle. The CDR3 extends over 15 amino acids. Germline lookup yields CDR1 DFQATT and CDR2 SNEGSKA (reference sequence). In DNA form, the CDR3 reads TGCAGTGCTAGAGTTTTGGGTCAGGGGGGAGATACGCAGTATTTT. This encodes CSARVLGQGGDTQYF.

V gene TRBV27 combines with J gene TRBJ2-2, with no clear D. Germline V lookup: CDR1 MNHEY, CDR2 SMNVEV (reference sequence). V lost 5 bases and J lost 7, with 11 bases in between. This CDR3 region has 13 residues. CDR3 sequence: CASSPSRLGELFF. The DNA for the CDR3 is TGTGCCAGCAGTCCGAGTAGGCTCGGGGAGCTGTTTTTT.

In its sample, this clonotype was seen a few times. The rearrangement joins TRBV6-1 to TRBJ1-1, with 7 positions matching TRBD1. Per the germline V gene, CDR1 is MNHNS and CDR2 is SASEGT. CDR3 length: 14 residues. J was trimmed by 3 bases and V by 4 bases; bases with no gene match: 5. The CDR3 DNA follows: TGTGCCAGCAGTGTGACAGGGCCTGACACTGAAGCTTTCTTT. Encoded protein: CASSVTGPDTEAFF.

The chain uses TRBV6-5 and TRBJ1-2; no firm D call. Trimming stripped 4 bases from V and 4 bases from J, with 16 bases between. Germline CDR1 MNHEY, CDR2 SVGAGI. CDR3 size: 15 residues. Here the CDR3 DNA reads TGTGCCAGCAGTTTACGGGCCGACGGAGTCTATGGCTACACCTTC. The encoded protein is CASSLRADGVYGYTF.

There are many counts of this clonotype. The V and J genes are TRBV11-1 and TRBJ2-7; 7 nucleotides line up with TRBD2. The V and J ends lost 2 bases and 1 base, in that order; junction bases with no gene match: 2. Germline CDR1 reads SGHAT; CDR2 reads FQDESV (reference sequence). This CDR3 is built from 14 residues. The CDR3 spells CASSLHGRSYEQYF. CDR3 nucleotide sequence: TGTGCCAGCAGCTTACACGGGAGGTCCTACGAGCAGTACTTC.

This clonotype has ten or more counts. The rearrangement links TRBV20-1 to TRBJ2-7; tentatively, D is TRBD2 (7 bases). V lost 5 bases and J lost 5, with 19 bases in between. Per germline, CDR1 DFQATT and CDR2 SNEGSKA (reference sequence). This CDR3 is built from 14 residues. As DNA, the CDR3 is TGCAGTGCTCACAAGGGAGGGGGGACTAACGAGCAGTACTTC. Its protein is CSAHKGGGTNEQYF.

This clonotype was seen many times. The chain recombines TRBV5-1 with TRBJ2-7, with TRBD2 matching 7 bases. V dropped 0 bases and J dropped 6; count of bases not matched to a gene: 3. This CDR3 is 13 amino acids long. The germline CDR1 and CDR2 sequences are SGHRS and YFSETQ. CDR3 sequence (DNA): TGCGCCAGCAGCTTGGATGGGAGGGCCGAGCAGTACTTC. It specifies CASSLDGRAEQYF.

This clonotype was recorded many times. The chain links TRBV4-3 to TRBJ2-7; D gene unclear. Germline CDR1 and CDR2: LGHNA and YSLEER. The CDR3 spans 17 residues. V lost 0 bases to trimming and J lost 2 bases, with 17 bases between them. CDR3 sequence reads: CASSQDRVGPAPYEQYF. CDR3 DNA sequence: TGCGCCAGCAGCCAAGATAGAGTCGGCCCGGCCCCCTACGAGCAGTACTTC.